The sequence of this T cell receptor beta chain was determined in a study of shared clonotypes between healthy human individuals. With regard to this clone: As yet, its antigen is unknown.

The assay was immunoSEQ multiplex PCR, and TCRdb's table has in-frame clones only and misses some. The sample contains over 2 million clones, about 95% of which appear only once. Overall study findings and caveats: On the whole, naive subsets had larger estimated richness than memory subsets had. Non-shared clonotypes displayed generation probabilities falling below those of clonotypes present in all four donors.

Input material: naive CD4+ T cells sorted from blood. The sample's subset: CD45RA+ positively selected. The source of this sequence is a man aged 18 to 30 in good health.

This chain's CDR3 is CASSLQTGGNQPQHF. The CDR3 nucleotides read TGCGCCAGCAGCTTACAGACCGGGGGCAATCAGCCCCAGCATTTT. The J gene is TRBJ1-5, the V gene TRBV5-1; no clear D. The CDR3 spans 15 residues. Germline CDR1 SGHRS, CDR2 YFSETQ. Trimming stripped 2 bases from V and 2 bases from J, with 11 bases between. The whole variable domain, remainder taken from reference TRBV5-1 and TRBJ1-5, is KAGVTQTPRYLIKTRGQQVTLSCSPISGHRSVSWYQQTPGQGLQFLFEYFSETQRNKGNFPGRFSGRQFSNSRSEMNVSTLELGDSALYLCASSLQTGGNQPQHFGDGTRLSIL.